A single sample gave rise to the 18 T cell receptor beta chains below, sequenced in a study of cytomegalovirus exposure and HLA in healthy donors (dated by TCRdb to 2015 to 2018). Library prep was done by the immunoSEQ multiplex PCR assay. For the multiplex PCR, a mixture combining 60 forward primers for TCR Vbeta segments and 13 reverse primers for TCR Jbeta segments was used. The clones in this table, taken by TCRdb from immuneACCESS, are in-frame only. Not every clone is retained; where verified, under half of the shortfall comes from an unresolved V gene, and the cause of the rest is unknown. The sample yields over 200,000 clones; approximately 87% were counted once. The ten biggest clones cover around 1.4% of the sample. The specimen was PBMCs. These TCRs come from a human donor in good health.

The chain combines TRBV6-1 with TRBJ1-2; maybe TRBD1 (6 bases). The CDR3 runs to 14 residues. V was cut by 1 base and J by 8 bases, with 14 bases left in between. Germline CDR1 reads MNHNS; CDR2 reads SASEGT. CDR3 protein: CASSEGGPSRGYTF. The CDR3, as DNA: TGTGCCAGCAGTGAAGGGGGGCCCTCGAGGGGCTACACCTTC.

The chain combines TRBV28 with TRBJ1-2; tentatively, D is TRBD1 (6 bases). The CDR3 loop spans 14 amino acids. Germline V CDR1 and CDR2: MDHEN, SYDVKM. Trimming removed 5 bases from V and 2 bases from J, with 12 bases in between. The CDR3 region is CASSPGGGNYGYTF. The CDR3 bases are TGTGCCAGCAGTCCCGGGGGGGGCAACTATGGCTACACCTTC.

The J gene is TRBJ2-7, the V gene TRBV5-1; tentative D call: TRBD1 (6 bases). CDR1 is SGHRS and CDR2 is YFSETQ in the germline V gene. The CDR3 covers 13 residues. V was shortened by 5 bases and J by 2 bases, with 11 bases between the two germline ends. CDR3 sequence: CASSPRTAYEQYF. The CDR3 coding sequence is TGCGCCAGCAGTCCCCGGACAGCCTACGAGCAGTACTTC.

In this sample, this clone turned up a few times. The chain joins TRBV5-4 to TRBJ2-3; D gene unclear. V was pared by 1 base and J by 6 bases, with 21 bases between. This CDR3 is built from 17 residues. CDR1 and CDR2 (germline): SGHNT, YYREEE (reference sequence). The CDR3 coding sequence is TGTGCCAGCAGCTTGCTTATACCCAATCCCCTCGCGGATACGCAGTATTTT. It yields the protein CASSLLIPNPLADTQYF.

With regard to this clone: In the same sample, other DNA sequences code for this CDR3. The chain employs TRBV30 and TRBJ2-5; possible D gene TRBD1, 5 bases. Per germline, CDR1 GTSNPN and CDR2 SVGIG (reference sequence). V lost 3 bases to trimming and J lost 2 bases, with 10 bases between them. The CDR3 is made up of 13 amino acids. The CDR3 region has the DNA TGTGCCTGGAGGGGAACAGGTCAAGAGACCCAGTACTTC. This gives the protein CAWRGTGQETQYF.

The chain couples TRBV2 to TRBJ2-1; D is perhaps TRBD1 (5 bases). CDR3 size: 12 residues. From germline, CDR1 is SNHLY and CDR2 FYNNEI. The germline V and J ends were trimmed by 0 bases and 10 bases, with 7 bases remaining between them. DNA of the CDR3: TGTGCCAGCAGTGAAGCACAGGCGGAGCAGTTCTTC. The encoded protein is CASSEAQAEQFF.

This clone was observed a few times. The chain employs TRBV10-3 and TRBJ2-4; 9 nucleotides align to TRBD2. CDR1 ENHRY and CDR2 SYGVKD come from the germline V gene. V lost 1 base and J lost 7; bases outside the gene matches: 2. The CDR3 runs to 14 residues. The CDR3 nucleotides are TGTGCCATCAGTGAGTTAGCGGGAGAGAACATTCAGTACTTC. Amino acid sequence: CAISELAGENIQYF.

The rearrangement links TRBV19 to TRBJ2-5; D might be TRBD1 (6 bases). The J call may be mistaken, given a closer DNA end match to TRBJ2-7. Germline V gives CDR1 LNHDA, CDR2 SQIVND (reference sequence). The CDR3 spans 13 residues. The CDR3 here is CASSWQGRYEQYF. The CDR3 DNA reads TGTGCCAGTAGTTGGCAGGGGAGATACGAGCAGTACTTC.

The V call is TRBV30, the J call TRBJ1-2; a possible D gene is TRBD1 (6 bases). V was trimmed by 5 bases and J by 2 bases, leaving 12 bases between them. Germline loops: CDR1 GTSNPN, CDR2 SVGIG (reference sequence). This CDR3 comprises 13 residues. The CDR3 spells CAWANRANYGYTF. CDR3 nucleotide sequence: TGTGCCTGGGCTAACAGGGCCAACTATGGCTACACCTTC.

This chain connects TRBV5-6 to TRBJ2-5; TRBD2 agrees at 11 bases. Per the germline V gene, CDR1 is SGHDT and CDR2 is YYEEEE. Germline trimming cut 2 bases from V and 1 base from J; bases unmatched to any gene: 7. The CDR3 is 17 amino acids. DNA for the CDR3: TGTGCCAGCAGCTTACCACCGGGACTAGCGGTCCAAGAGACCCAGTACTTC. Translating it yields CASSLPPGLAVQETQYF.

Worth noting for this clone: Other nucleotide sequences in the sample specify the same CDR3. The chain carries TRBV5-1 and TRBJ1-1, with 7 positions matching TRBD1. Germline lookup yields CDR1 SGHRS and CDR2 YFSETQ. V dropped 0 bases and J dropped 4; count of bases not matched to a gene: 3. The CDR3 extends over 14 amino acids. The CDR3 region is CASSLGQGGTEAFF. As DNA, the CDR3 is TGCGCCAGCAGCTTGGGGCAGGGGGGCACTGAAGCTTTCTTT.

The chain recombines TRBV5-1 with TRBJ2-5; 13 bases fit TRBD2. The germline gives CDR1 SGHRS, CDR2 YFSETQ. This CDR3 contains 16 residues. With V trimmed by 4 bases and J by 4 bases, 7 bases remained unmatched. CDR3 nucleotide sequence: TGCGCCAGCAGCAGGACTAGCGGGAGAGTAGGAGAGACCCAGTACTTC. Encoded protein: CASSRTSGRVGETQYF.

The rearrangement joins TRBV6-5 to TRBJ1-6; D call uncertain. The CDR3 is 14 amino acids. CDR1 is MNHEY and CDR2 is SVGAGI in the germline V gene. Deletions cut 7 bases from V and 8 bases from J, with 15 bases between. The CDR3 nucleotides are TGTGCCAGCATAAGTCGAAGCTTTGATTCACCCCTCCACTTT. This encodes CASISRSFDSPLHF.

CDR3 sequence: CASGLVRVGLAFLEPQHF. The CDR3 coding sequence is TGTGCTAGTGGTTTGGTAAGGGTGGGACTTGCATTTTTGGAGCCCCAGCATTTT. The chain joins TRBV12-5 to TRBJ1-5; tentative D call: TRBD1 (5 bases). There are 18 residues in the CDR3. Trimming removed 0 bases at V and 8 bases at J, with 23 bases between. Germline V gene lookup returns CDR1 LGHNT and CDR2 FRNRAP.

V usage is TRBV6-1 and J usage is TRBJ2-7, with 8 bases matching TRBD2. Trimming at V came to 6 bases and at J to 4 bases, leaving 5 bases not matched to a gene. The CDR3 spans 13 residues. Germline V gene lookup returns CDR1 MNHNS and CDR2 SASEGT. The CDR3 nucleotides read TGTGCCAGCAGGACCGAGCGGGAGTACGAGCAGTACTTC. Its protein is CASRTEREYEQYF.

The chain is built from TRBV7-2 and TRBJ1-2, with D possibly matching TRBD1 (5 bases). V dropped 1 base and J dropped 7 bases, with 13 bases sitting between them. Looked up from germline, CDR1 is SGHTA and CDR2 is FQGNSA. This CDR3 has 14 amino acids. The CDR3 DNA reads as TGTGCCAGCAGCTTAGTTCTCAGGGCGAGTGGCTACACCTTC. Protein product: CASSLVLRASGYTF.

In its sample, this clone was seen a few times. This rearrangement joins TRBV12-1 to TRBJ2-1; the table assigns TRBD2, which was not confirmed against the DNA. TRBV12-1 is a pseudogene locus. The CDR3 has 20 amino acids. DNA of the CDR3: TGTGCCAGCAGCTTTCGTTTGACTAGCGGGATTAAGGTAGGGTACAATGAGCAGTTCTTC. Translated, it gives CASSFRLTSGIKVGYNEQFF.

This clone has just a few counts. V usage is TRBV28 and J usage is TRBJ2-7; D is possibly TRBD2 (6 bases). CDR1 is MDHEN and CDR2 is SYDVKM in the germline V gene. V lost 4 bases to trimming and J lost 4 bases, with 29 bases between them. The CDR3 has 19 residues. The CDR3 region has the DNA TGTGCCAGCAGTTCCCTTACTACAGGACTACCCGGGAGAGGATACGAGCAGTACTTC. This gives the protein CASSSLTTGLPGRGYEQYF.